Following are 2 T cell receptor beta chains from one sample sequenced in a study of T cells after yellow fever vaccination. TCRdb passed the 5' RACE reads through MiXCR, listing each CDR3 protein once. The data hold more than 95,000 distinct CDR3 sequences, with 13% to 15% observed a single time. The sequenced sample was CD8+ T cells sorted from PBMCs, obtained 5 days after the yellow fever booster vaccination. These receptors came from a man aged 18 to 35 who received the YFV17D yellow fever vaccine.

V is TRBV7-9 and J is TRBJ2-5, with D possibly called TRBD1 or TRBD2 (5 bases each). This CDR3 comprises 11 residues. The V gene's germline CDR1 is SEHNR and CDR2 FQNEAQ (reference sequence). V was pared by 5 bases and J by 10 bases, with 11 bases between. The CDR3 loop is CASSTTRGQYF. The CDR3 bases are TGTGCCAGCAGCACCACGAGGGGCCAGTACTTC.

The rearrangement joins TRBV6-5 to TRBJ1-4; 7 bases line up with TRBD1. Per germline, CDR1 MNHEY and CDR2 SVGAGI. The ends lost 5 bases at V and 8 bases at J; junction bases unmatched: 8. The CDR3 consists of 14 residues. This CDR3 reads CASSLRQGSEKLFF. CDR3 nucleotide sequence: TGTGCCAGCAGTCTACGACAGGGTAGCGAAAAACTGTTTTTT.